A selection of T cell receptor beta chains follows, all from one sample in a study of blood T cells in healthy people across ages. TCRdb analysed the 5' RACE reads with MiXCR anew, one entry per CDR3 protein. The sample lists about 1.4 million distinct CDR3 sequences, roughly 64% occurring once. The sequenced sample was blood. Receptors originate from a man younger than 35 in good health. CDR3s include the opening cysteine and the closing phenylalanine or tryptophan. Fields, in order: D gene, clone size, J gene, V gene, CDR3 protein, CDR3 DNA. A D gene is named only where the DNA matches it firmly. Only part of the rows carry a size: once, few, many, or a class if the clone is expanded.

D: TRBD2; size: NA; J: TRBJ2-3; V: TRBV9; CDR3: CASSALQYGGISTDTQYF; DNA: TGTGCCAGCAGCGCCCTTCAATACGGGGGGATTAGCACAGATACGCAGTATTTT
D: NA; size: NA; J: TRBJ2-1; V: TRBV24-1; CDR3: CATSPGLNEQFF; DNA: TGTGCCACCAGCCCAGGGCTTAATGAGCAGTTCTTC
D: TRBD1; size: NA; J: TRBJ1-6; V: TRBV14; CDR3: CASSNWDRGGSPLHF; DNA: TGTGCCAGCAGCAACTGGGACAGGGGTGGGTCACCCCTCCACTTT
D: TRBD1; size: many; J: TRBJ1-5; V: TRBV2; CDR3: CASKPDRDQPQHF; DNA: TGTGCCAGCAAACCGGACAGGGATCAGCCCCAGCATTTT
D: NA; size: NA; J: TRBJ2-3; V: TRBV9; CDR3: CASSAQTDTDTQYF; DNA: TGTGCCAGCAGCGCCCAGACAGACACAGATACGCAGTATTTT
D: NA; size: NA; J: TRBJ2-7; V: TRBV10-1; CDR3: CASRALDLYEQYF; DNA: TGCGCCAGCAGGGCCCTGGACTTGTACGAGCAGTACTTC
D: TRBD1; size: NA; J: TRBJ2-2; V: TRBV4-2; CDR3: CASSQERPGTGKTGELFF; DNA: TGTGCCAGCAGCCAAGAACGCCCCGGGACAGGGAAAACCGGGGAGCTGTTTTTT
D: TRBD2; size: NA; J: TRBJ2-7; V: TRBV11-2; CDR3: CASLAGSTYEQYF; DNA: TGTGCCAGCTTAGCGGGAAGCACCTACGAGCAGTACTTC
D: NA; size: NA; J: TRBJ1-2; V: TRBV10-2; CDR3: CASSESLAVQGGYTF; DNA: TGCGCCAGCAGTGAGTCGCTGGCCGTCCAAGGGGGCTACACCTTC
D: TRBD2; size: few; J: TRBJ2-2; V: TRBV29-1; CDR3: CSVDGLAGDNTGELFF; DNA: TGCAGCGTTGACGGACTAGCGGGGGATAACACCGGGGAGCTGTTTTTT
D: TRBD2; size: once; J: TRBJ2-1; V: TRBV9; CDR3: CASSVVLAGGFEGNEQFF; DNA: TGTGCCAGCAGCGTAGTGCTAGCGGGAGGCTTTGAGGGGAATGAGCAGTTCTTC
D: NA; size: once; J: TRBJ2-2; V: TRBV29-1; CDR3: CSVEDHSRQPTGELFF; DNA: TGCAGCGTTGAAGATCATTCCAGACAGCCCACCGGGGAGCTGTTTTTT
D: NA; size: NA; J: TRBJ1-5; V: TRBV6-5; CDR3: CASSYSRLQPQHF; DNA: TGTGCCAGCAGTTACTCGCGGCTTCAGCCCCAGCATTTT
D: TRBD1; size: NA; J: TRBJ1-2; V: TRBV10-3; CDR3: CAISEDRGETGYTF; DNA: TGTGCCATCAGTGAAGACAGGGGGGAGACTGGCTACACCTTC
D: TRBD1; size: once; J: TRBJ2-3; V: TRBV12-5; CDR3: CASGRGTASSDTQYF; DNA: TGTGCTAGTGGCCGAGGGACAGCCTCATCAGATACGCAGTATTTT
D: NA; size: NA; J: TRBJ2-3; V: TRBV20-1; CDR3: CSASPRPTDTQYF; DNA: TGCAGTGCTAGCCCTAGGCCCACAGATACGCAGTATTTT
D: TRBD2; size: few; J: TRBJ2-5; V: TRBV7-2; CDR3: CASSLRLAAKETQYF; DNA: TGTGCCAGCAGCTTAAGACTAGCGGCGAAAGAGACCCAGTACTTC
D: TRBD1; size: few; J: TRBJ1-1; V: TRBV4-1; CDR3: CASSPQTGETEAFF; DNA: TGCGCCAGCAGCCCCCAGACAGGGGAAACTGAAGCTTTCTTT
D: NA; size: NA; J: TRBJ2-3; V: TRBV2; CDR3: CASRDLGVRTDTQYF; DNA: TGTGCCAGCAGAGACTTAGGGGTTCGTACAGATACGCAGTATTTT
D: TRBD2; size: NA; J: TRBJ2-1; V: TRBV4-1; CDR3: CASSPESTSGRNEQFF; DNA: TGCGCCAGCAGCCCCGAAAGTACTAGCGGTCGGAATGAGCAGTTCTTC
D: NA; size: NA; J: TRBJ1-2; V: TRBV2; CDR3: CASSERRGNLLRYGYTF; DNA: TGTGCCAGCAGTGAACGTCGAGGGAATCTACTTCGCTATGGCTACACCTTC
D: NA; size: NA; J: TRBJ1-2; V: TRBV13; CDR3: CASRQGLDYGYTF; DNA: TGTGCCAGCAGACAGGGATTGGACTATGGCTACACCTTC
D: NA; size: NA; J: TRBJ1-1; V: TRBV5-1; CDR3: CASSLGPGGSTEAFF; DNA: TGCGCCAGCAGCTTGGGGCCCGGGGGGAGCACTGAAGCTTTCTTT
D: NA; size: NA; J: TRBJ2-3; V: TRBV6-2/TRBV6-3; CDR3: CASRGLADPTDTQYF; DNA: TGTGCCAGCAGGGGGCTCGCAGATCCCACAGATACGCAGTATTTT
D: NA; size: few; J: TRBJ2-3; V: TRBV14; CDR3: CASSLRKEASTQYF; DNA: TGTGCCAGCAGCCTCAGAAAAGAGGCCTCTACGCAGTATTTT
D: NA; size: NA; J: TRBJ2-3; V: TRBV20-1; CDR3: CSARSRVGAIYNTQYF; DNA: TGCAGTGCTAGATCCCGGGTGGGGGCGATTTATAATACGCAGTATTTT
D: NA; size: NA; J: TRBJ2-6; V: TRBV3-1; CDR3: CASSQYTSGANVLTF; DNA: TGTGCCAGCAGCCAGTATACTTCTGGGGCCAACGTCCTGACTTTC
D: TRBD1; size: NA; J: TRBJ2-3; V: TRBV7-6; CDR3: CASSRKGQSTDTQYF; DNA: TGTGCCAGCAGCAGAAAGGGACAGAGCACAGATACGCAGTATTTT
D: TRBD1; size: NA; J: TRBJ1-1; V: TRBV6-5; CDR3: CASSHRQGEAFF; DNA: TGTGCCAGCAGCCACAGACAGGGGGAAGCTTTCTTT
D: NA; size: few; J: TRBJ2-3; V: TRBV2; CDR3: CASSSRDISTDTQYF; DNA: TGTGCCAGCAGTAGCCGGGACATAAGCACAGATACGCAGTATTTT
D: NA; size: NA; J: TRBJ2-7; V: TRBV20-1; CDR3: CSARGGGSGEQYF; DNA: TGCAGTGCTAGGGGAGGCGGCTCGGGAGAGCAGTACTTC
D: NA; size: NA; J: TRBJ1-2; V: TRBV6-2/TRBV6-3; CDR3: CASRSMRDRANYGYTF; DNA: TGTGCCAGCAGATCGATGAGGGACCGCGCTAACTATGGCTACACCTTC
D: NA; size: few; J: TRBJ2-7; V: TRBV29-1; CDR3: CSASGPTPYEQYF; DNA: TGCAGCGCTTCCGGGCCAACCCCCTACGAGCAGTACTTC
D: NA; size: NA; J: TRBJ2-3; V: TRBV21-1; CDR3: CASSMDDLTGGDTQYF; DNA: TGTGCCAGCAGCATGGACGACCTTACCGGCGGAGATACGCAGTATTTT
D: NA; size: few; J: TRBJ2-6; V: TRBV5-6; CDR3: CASSLGDRANVLTF; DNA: TGTGCCAGCAGCTTGGGGGACAGGGCCAACGTCCTGACTTTC
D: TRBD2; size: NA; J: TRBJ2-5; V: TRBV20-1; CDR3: CSARHGTTRETQYF; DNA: TGCAGTGCTAGACATGGGACTACCAGGGAGACCCAGTACTTC
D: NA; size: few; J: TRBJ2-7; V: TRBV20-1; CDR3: CSASTGHRSYEQYF; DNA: TGCAGTGCTAGTACGGGACACCGCTCCTACGAGCAGTACTTC
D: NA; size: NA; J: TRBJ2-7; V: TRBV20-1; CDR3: CSARHIFSYEQYF; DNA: TGCAGTGCTAGACACATTTTTTCCTACGAGCAGTACTTC
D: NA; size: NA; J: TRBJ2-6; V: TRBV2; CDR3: CASRAPSGANVLTF; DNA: TGTGCCAGTAGGGCACCCTCTGGGGCCAACGTCCTGACTTTC
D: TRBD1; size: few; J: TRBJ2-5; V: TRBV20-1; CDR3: CSAPWTGQETQYF; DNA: TGCAGTGCGCCCTGGACAGGTCAAGAGACCCAGTACTTC
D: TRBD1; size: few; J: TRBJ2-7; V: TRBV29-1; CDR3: CSAYHRGRYEQYF; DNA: TGCAGCGCATATCACAGGGGGCGATACGAGCAGTACTTC
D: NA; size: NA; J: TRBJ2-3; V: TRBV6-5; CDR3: CASSSHYDPGQRSTDTQYF; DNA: TGTGCCAGCAGTTCCCATTATGACCCCGGACAGCGCAGCACAGATACGCAGTATTTT
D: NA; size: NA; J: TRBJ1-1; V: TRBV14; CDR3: CASSREILNTEAFF; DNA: TGTGCCAGCAGCCGAGAGATCTTAAACACTGAAGCTTTCTTT
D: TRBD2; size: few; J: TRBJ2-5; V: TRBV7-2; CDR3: CASSLGLVKETQYF; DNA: TGTGCCAGCAGCTTGGGACTAGTAAAAGAGACCCAGTACTTC
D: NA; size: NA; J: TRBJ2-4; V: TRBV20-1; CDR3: CSALKGDVQYF; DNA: TGCAGTGCATTGAAGGGAGATGTTCAGTACTTC
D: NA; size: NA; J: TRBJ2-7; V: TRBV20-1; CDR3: CSGTEVGAYEQYF; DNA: TGCAGTGGCACGGAAGTAGGAGCCTACGAGCAGTACTTC
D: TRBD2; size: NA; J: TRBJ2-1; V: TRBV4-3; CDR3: CASSQASGGSEQFF; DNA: TGCGCCAGCAGCCAGGCTAGCGGGGGTAGTGAGCAGTTCTTC
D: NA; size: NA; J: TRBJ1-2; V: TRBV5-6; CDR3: CASSTIYLAGGYTF; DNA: TGTGCCAGCAGCACCATATATCTGGCGGGCGGCTACACCTTC
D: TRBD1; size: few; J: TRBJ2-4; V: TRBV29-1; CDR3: CSVEEIGQENIQYF; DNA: TGCAGCGTTGAAGAGATAGGACAGGAAAACATTCAGTACTTC
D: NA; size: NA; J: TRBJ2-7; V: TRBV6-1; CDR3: CASSENRAHEQYF; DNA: TGTGCCAGCAGTGAAAACAGGGCACACGAGCAGTACTTC
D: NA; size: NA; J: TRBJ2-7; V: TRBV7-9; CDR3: CASSDLGGRAYEQYF; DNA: TGTGCCAGCAGCGATTTGGGCGGAAGGGCCTACGAGCAGTACTTC
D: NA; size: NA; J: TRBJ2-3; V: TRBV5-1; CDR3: CASSLDPGYNEDTQYF; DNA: TGCGCCAGCAGCTTGGATCCCGGATATAACGAAGATACGCAGTATTTT
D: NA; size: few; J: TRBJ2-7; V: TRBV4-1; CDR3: CASSQVERSSSYEQYF; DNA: TGCGCCAGCAGCCAAGTCGAACGGTCAAGCTCCTACGAGCAGTACTTC
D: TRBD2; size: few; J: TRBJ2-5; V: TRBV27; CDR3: CASQLIPSGARETQYF; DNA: TGTGCCAGCCAACTGATTCCTAGCGGGGCCCGGGAGACCCAGTACTTC